This passage covers 16 T cell receptor beta chains from one sample sequenced in a study of CXCR3-negative and CXCR3-positive naive CD8 T cells. The libraries of TRB cDNA were prepared using 5' RACE with UMI labels. After re-calling the 5' RACE reads, TCRdb lists one entry per CDR3 protein, DNA absent. The specimen's table records about 90,000 distinct CDR3 sequences. Sequenced input: naive CXCR3- CD8+ T cells from blood. Described subset: CD45RO-CCR7+CD27+CD95- naive CD8+ T cells lacking CXCR3 (TNR3-). These receptors came from a human donor in good health. Some clones in this sample may be carry-over from other donors' samples.

The chain couples TRBV6-2 or TRBV6-3 to TRBJ2-1. The length of the CDR3 is 14 residues. Germline V CDR1 and CDR2: MNHEY, SVGEGT. The CDR3: CASAVRSSYNEQFF.

The chain combines TRBV7-8 with TRBJ2-1; as DNA is missing, the TRBD1 call by TCRdb cannot be tested. Germline-derived CDR1 and CDR2 are SGHVS and FQNEAQ. CDR3 length equals 12 residues. The CDR3 here is CASSGGYNEQFF.

This chain links TRBV29-1 with TRBJ1-2; the TCRdb D gene call, TRBD1, has no DNA to confirm it. This CDR3 comprises 15 residues. Germline lookup yields CDR1 SQVTM and CDR2 ANQGSEA. The CDR3 loop is CSVEYLTGYSYGYTF.

The CDR3 loop reads CASTSPGREREQYF. The chain links TRBV3-1 to TRBJ2-7; absent DNA, TCRdb's TRBD2 call cannot be checked. This CDR3 comprises 14 residues. Germline V CDR1 and CDR2: LGHDT, YNNKEL (reference sequence).

The chain has TRBV21-1 and TRBJ2-4; TCRdb lists TRBD2, though no DNA is available to test this call. TRBV21-1 corresponds to a pseudogene. The CDR3 consists of 15 residues. CDR3 sequence: CASSNLAGAKNIQYF.

The chain links TRBV11-3 to TRBJ2-5. The CDR3 is 14 amino acids. From germline, CDR1 is SGHNT and CDR2 YENEEA. CDR3 amino acids: CASSSDGNQETQYF.

The J gene is TRBJ1-1, the V gene TRBV6-5. The CDR3 has 14 amino acids. The germline V gene encodes CDR1 MNHEY and CDR2 SVGAGI. CDR3 region: CASSYSRMNTEAFF.

The CDR3 sequence: CSARATPAQGATYEQYF. The chain combines TRBV20-1 with TRBJ2-7; TCRdb's assignment of TRBD1 cannot be checked, as there is no DNA. Germline lookup yields CDR1 DFQATT and CDR2 SNEGSKA (reference sequence). The CDR3 covers 17 residues.

The V call is TRBV5-6, the J call TRBJ2-7; TCRdb's D call of TRBD2 is untestable without DNA. This CDR3 has 14 residues. Germline V lookup: CDR1 SGHDT, CDR2 YYEEEE. The CDR3 is CASSWSGGYYEQYF.

This chain connects TRBV5-1 to TRBJ2-3; the TRBD1 assignment by TCRdb is unverifiable without DNA. Per germline, CDR1 SGHRS and CDR2 YFSETQ. The CDR3 contains 16 residues. The CDR3 loop is CACSPTGDRVTDTQYF. Using reference TRBV5-1 and TRBJ2-3 for the parts outside the CDR3, the full variable domain is KAGVTQTPRYLIKTRGQQVTLSCSPISGHRSVSWYQQTPGQGLQFLFEYFSETQRNKGNFPGRFSGRQFSNSRSEMNVSTLELGDSALYLCACSPTGDRVTDTQYFGPGTRLTVL.

This rearrangement joins TRBV29-1 to TRBJ1-1; TCRdb reports TRBD1, a call that lacks DNA to check it against. Germline loops: CDR1 SQVTM, CDR2 ANQGSEA. The CDR3 loop spans 13 amino acids. The CDR3 reads CSAAGQGATEALF.

The gene calls are TRBV5-4 and TRBJ2-5. Germline-derived CDR1 and CDR2 are SGHNT and YYREEE (reference sequence). The CDR3 is 12 residues long. The CDR3 sequence is CASSGARETQYF.

The rearrangement joins TRBV7-3 to TRBJ1-2; TCRdb gives TRBD1 as the D gene, but with no DNA this cannot be confirmed. The CDR3 is 16 amino acids. The germline gives CDR1 SGHTA, CDR2 FQGTGA. CDR3 in amino acids: CASRSGLTALKNGYTF.

The chain carries TRBV9 and TRBJ2-1; the TCRdb call, TRBD1, lacks DNA for checking. The CDR3 consists of 14 residues. The germline V gene has CDR1 SGDLS and CDR2 YYNGEE. The CDR3 here is CASSGDREYNEQFF.

The chain carries TRBV29-1 and TRBJ2-3. The CDR3 loop spans 15 amino acids. Per the germline V gene, CDR1 is SQVTM and CDR2 is ANQGSEA. CDR3 sequence: CSVDRTASSTDTQYF.

V and J are TRBV7-9 and TRBJ2-7; checking the TCRdb D call of TRBD1 is not possible without DNA. This CDR3 is 13 amino acids long. CDR1 and CDR2 (germline): SEHNR, FQNEAQ (reference sequence). The CDR3 loop is CASSPGDTYEQYF. The whole variable domain, remainder taken from reference TRBV7-9 and TRBJ2-7, is DTGVSQNPRHKITKRGQNVTFRCDPISEHNRLYWYRQTLGQGPEFLTYFQNEAQLEKSRLLSDRFSAERPKGSFSTLEIQRTEQGDSAMYLCASSPGDTYEQYFGPGTRLTVT.